The 28 T cell receptor beta chains listed next were all sequenced from one sample in a study of response to subunit inactivated influenza vaccine. TCRdb re-called the RT-PCR reads through MiXCR, storing one row per CDR3 protein. The sample has some 570,000 distinct CDR3 sequences, approximately 10% seen once. These data were also reused for a study on T cells expressing NK-cell markers. From that paper: Libraries used 5'RACE template switching adding universal primer site and UMIs.

The material was PBMCs from blood, obtained on the day of vaccination. These receptors originate from a man aged 50-59 years who received an inactivated influenza vaccine.

This clonotype showed up just a few times. The V gene is TRBV10-3, the J gene TRBJ1-2; 8 bases fit TRBD1. This CDR3 region has 14 residues. V was pared by 11 bases and J by 6 bases, with 14 bases of the junction left unmatched. Germline lookup yields CDR1 ENHRY and CDR2 SYGVKD. The CDR3 DNA reads as TGTGCCGGGGGACAGGAGGGGGCGTATCATGGCTACACCTTC. It yields the protein CAGGQEGAYHGYTF.

The chain joins TRBV5-1 to TRBJ2-7; a possible D gene is TRBD2 (5 bases). Germline V gene lookup returns CDR1 SGHRS and CDR2 YFSETQ. Trimming took 6 bases from V and 2 from J, leaving 15 bases between them. The CDR3 runs to 14 residues. CDR3 DNA sequence: TGCGCCAGCACCGACCAGCGGAATACCTACGAGCAGTACTTC. Its translation is CASTDQRNTYEQYF.

This clonotype was observed a handful of times. The junction does not match germline at one end; this may be a read error. The J gene is TRBJ2-1, the V gene TRBV11-2, with 7 nucleotides matching TRBD2. The CDR3 runs to 15 residues. Germline V gene data show CDR1 as SGHAT and CDR2 as FQNNGV. CDR3 sequence reads: CASSLEPGLGNEQFF. DNA of the CDR3: TGTGCCAGCAGCCTAGAACCCGGACTAGGCAATGAGCAGTTCTTC.

This chain links TRBV6-5 with TRBJ2-3, with 10 positions matching TRBD2. The CDR3 consists of 17 residues. The V gene's germline CDR1 is MNHEY and CDR2 SVGAGI. Germline trimming cut 2 bases from V and 2 bases from J; bases unmatched to any gene: 7. The CDR3 here is CASSYEASGGDTDTQYF. CDR3 coding DNA: TGTGCCAGCAGTTACGAGGCTAGCGGGGGAGACACAGATACGCAGTATTTT.

Only a few counts were recorded for this clonotype. The V gene is TRBV7-8, the J gene TRBJ1-1; 8 nucleotides align to TRBD1. CDR1 and CDR2 from the germline V gene are SGHVS and FQNEAQ. The CDR3 totals 16 residues. Trimming at V came to 4 bases and at J to 1 base, leaving 8 bases not matched to a gene. The chain's CDR3 is CASSYGTGPPNTEAFF. Here the CDR3 DNA reads TGTGCCAGCAGCTACGGGACAGGTCCTCCGAACACTGAAGCTTTCTTT.

The rearrangement links TRBV28 to TRBJ2-7; no clear D. The CDR3 has 14 residues. V lost 8 bases, J lost 2 bases, and 16 bases lay in between. Germline V gives CDR1 MDHEN, CDR2 SYDVKM. The CDR3 DNA sequence: TGTGCCAGCCAAGCCCCTAATCCTCCCTACGAGCAGTACTTC. Protein product: CASQAPNPPYEQYF.

This clonotype showed up just a few times. The chain links TRBV27 to TRBJ2-7; 7 bases align to TRBD1. The CDR3 is 12 amino acids. Germline loops: CDR1 MNHEY, CDR2 SMNVEV (reference sequence). After removal of 5 bases from V and 5 bases from J, the junction contained 3 bases not matched to a gene. The CDR3 protein is CASSATGDEQYF. As DNA, the CDR3 is TGTGCCAGCAGTGCAACAGGGGACGAGCAGTACTTC.

The chain links TRBV4-3 to TRBJ2-7, with 9 positions matching TRBD2. V shed 1 base and J 2 bases; nucleotides not matched to a gene: 12. Germline V gene sequence: CDR1 LGHNA, CDR2 YSLEER. This CDR3 region has 18 residues. CDR3 sequence (DNA): TGCGCCAGCAGCCAAGGTACAGCGGGAGGCTTAAAGGCCTACGAGCAGTACTTC. This encodes CASSQGTAGGLKAYEQYF.

The CDR3 protein is CSATGTSGGVYVEETQYF. The CDR3 DNA is TGCAGTGCAACCGGGACTAGCGGGGGGGTTTACGTTGAAGAGACCCAGTACTTC. This rearrangement joins TRBV20-1 to TRBJ2-5, with 16 nucleotides matching TRBD2. This CDR3 region has 18 residues. J lost 3 bases, V lost 6 bases, and 13 bases had no gene match. Germline V gives CDR1 DFQATT, CDR2 SNEGSKA (reference sequence).

This clonotype was counted only a few times. The chain employs TRBV6-2 or TRBV6-3 and TRBJ2-7; possibly TRBD1 for D (5 bases). CDR3 length: 15 residues. V was trimmed by 4 bases and J by 0 bases, leaving 13 bases between them. Germline-derived CDR1 and CDR2 are MNHEY and SVGEGT. The CDR3 nucleotides read TGTGCCAGCAGTTCCCCAACAGGTACCTCCTACGAGCAGTACTTC. Translation gives CASSSPTGTSYEQYF.

This clonotype was observed at least ten times. The chain uses TRBV27 and TRBJ2-2; D ambiguous. The CDR3 loop spans 16 amino acids. Germline assignment: CDR1 MNHEY and CDR2 SMNVEV (reference sequence). Trimming shortened V by 3 bases and J by 1 base, and 12 bases separated the two germline ends. CDR3 in DNA: TGTGCCAGCAGTTTCCTGGCAGCACTGAACACCGGGGAGCTGTTTTTT. It specifies CASSFLAALNTGELFF.

This clonotype was counted ten times or more. The CDR3: CASKRGWDSHNEQFF. Here the CDR3 DNA reads TGCGCCAGCAAACGGGGTTGGGACAGCCACAATGAGCAGTTCTTC. The V gene is TRBV5-1, the J gene TRBJ2-1; TRBD1 agrees at 7 bases. There are 15 residues in the CDR3. Germline CDR1 is SGHRS and CDR2 is YFSETQ. Trimming removed 6 bases from V and 5 bases from J; junction bases left unmatched: 11.

V and J are TRBV7-6 and TRBJ2-5; 9 bases align to TRBD2. Germline-derived CDR1 and CDR2 are SGHVS and FNYEAQ. The CDR3 covers 18 residues. The junction had 16 bases not matched to a gene; V was cut back by 5 bases and J by 3 bases. The CDR3 region is CASSDNRPWASGKETQYF. CDR3 nucleotides: TGTGCCAGCAGCGACAACCGCCCCTGGGCTAGCGGGAAAGAGACCCAGTACTTC.

This clonotype was detected ten times or more. The J gene is TRBJ2-7, the V gene TRBV7-6; the D gene is possibly TRBD2 (6 bases). The CDR3 has 14 residues. Trimming pared 0 bases from V and 2 bases from J, leaving 8 bases between. Germline CDR1 reads SGHVS; CDR2 reads FNYEAQ. Written as DNA, the CDR3 is TGTGCCAGCAGCTTAGCGGACTATACCTACGAGCAGTACTTC. Translating gives CASSLADYTYEQYF.

J is TRBJ1-1 and V is TRBV12-3 or TRBV12-4, with 7 positions matching TRBD1. The CDR3 contains 14 residues. The J segment lost 4 bases and the V segment lost 3 bases, leaving 5 bases of the junction unmatched. CDR3 protein: CASSFERQGTEAFF. In DNA form, the CDR3 reads TGTGCCAGCAGTTTTGAAAGACAGGGCACTGAAGCTTTCTTT.

Note on this clonotype: The junction differs from germline at one of its ends, possibly a read error. The chain couples TRBV7-9 to TRBJ2-6; D is unclear. This CDR3 has 14 amino acids. CDR1 SEHNR and CDR2 FQNEAQ come from the germline V gene (reference sequence). This CDR3 is CASSPDPGDNVLTF. As DNA, the CDR3 is TGTGCCAGCAGCCCCGATCCTGGGGACAACGTCCTGACTTTC.

The chain carries TRBV27 and TRBJ2-1; 15 nucleotides agree with TRBD2. The CDR3 contains 16 residues. The germline CDR1 and CDR2 sequences are MNHEY and SMNVEV (reference sequence). Trimming cost V 5 bases and J 9 bases; bases outside gene matches: 8. The CDR3 is CASSVTGLAGGGEQFF. CDR3 coding DNA: TGTGCCAGCAGTGTAACGGGACTAGCGGGAGGCGGTGAGCAGTTCTTC.

This sequence joins TRBV30 and TRBJ2-3; unclear D gene. This CDR3 spans 14 amino acids. V dropped 7 bases and J dropped 3 bases, with 17 bases sitting between them. Germline V CDR1 and CDR2: GTSNPN, SVGIG (reference sequence). CDR3 protein: CASWAVGRTDTQYF. The CDR3 DNA is TGTGCCTCCTGGGCAGTGGGAAGGACAGATACGCAGTATTTT.

This chain connects TRBV12-3 or TRBV12-4 to TRBJ2-1; the D gene is possibly TRBD2 (5 bases). The CDR3 sequence is 15 residues long. V lost 6 bases and J 4 bases, leaving 16 bases between the germline ends. CDR3 DNA sequence: TGTGCCAGCAGCCCAACAGCCGGGGTTTACAATGAGCAGTTCTTC. Protein sequence: CASSPTAGVYNEQFF.

This clonotype has ten or more counts. This chain links TRBV29-1 with TRBJ2-1; possible D gene TRBD2, 6 bases. Germline assignment: CDR1 SQVTM and CDR2 ANQGSEA. This CDR3 is built from 16 residues. Trimming removed 4 bases at V and 0 bases at J, with 16 bases between. CDR3 bases: TGCAGCGTTGTGGGCGCGGGACGGACCTCCTACAATGAGCAGTTCTTC. Amino acids: CSVVGAGRTSYNEQFF.

This clonotype came up once. One end of the junction fails to match germline, which may point to a read error. The V call is TRBV19, the J call TRBJ2-3; possible D gene TRBD1, 5 bases. The CDR3 is 14 residues long. Germline-derived CDR1 and CDR2 are LNHDA and SQIVND (reference sequence). The CDR3 loop is CASSTGQGTDMQYF. The CDR3 DNA is TGTGCCAGTAGTACCGGGCAGGGAACAGATATGCAGTATTTT.

This clonotype was recorded at least ten times. Germline is not matched at one junction end, which may reflect a read error. The CDR3 is CASSLVAGSTDTQYF. CDR3 DNA: TGTGCCAGCAGCTTAGTAGCGGGGAGCACAGATACGCAGTATTTT. The genes are TRBV5-1 and TRBJ2-3, with 8 bases lining up with TRBD2. CDR1 and CDR2 from the germline V gene are SGHRS and YFSETQ. CDR3 size: 15 residues.

The chain has TRBV6-5 and TRBJ2-3; a possible D gene is TRBD1 (6 bases). The CDR3 runs 14 residues. Germline V CDR1 and CDR2: MNHEY, SVGAGI. V lost 2 bases, J lost 3 bases, and 9 bases lay in between. The CDR3 here is CASSYEGTTDTQYF. The CDR3 DNA reads as TGTGCCAGCAGTTACGAAGGGACAACAGATACGCAGTATTTT.

This clonotype was recorded at least ten times. The V gene is TRBV10-3, the J gene TRBJ2-1, with 11 bases identical to TRBD2. Germline CDR1 and CDR2: ENHRY and SYGVKD. Losses at the gene ends were 5 bases for V and 7 bases for J; bases not matched to a gene: 7. The CDR3 length is 15 residues. The CDR3 loop reads CAISTTSGSLNEQFF. The CDR3 nucleotides read TGTGCCATCAGTACCACTAGCGGGAGTTTAAATGAGCAGTTCTTC.

The rearrangement uses TRBV28 and TRBJ2-4; 9 bases map to TRBD1. V shed 4 bases, J shed 8 bases, and the junction held 15 bases outside the gene matches. The germline V gene has CDR1 MDHEN and CDR2 SYDVKM. The CDR3 loop spans 17 amino acids. This CDR3 reads CASSSMPGQGVGDIQYF. CDR3 nucleotide sequence: TGTGCCAGCAGTTCCATGCCGGGACAGGGAGTCGGGGACATTCAGTACTTC.

The chain employs TRBV10-3 and TRBJ2-7; D uncertain. V lost 0 bases and J 0 bases, leaving 9 bases between the germline ends. The CDR3 length is 15 residues. From germline, CDR1 is ENHRY and CDR2 SYGVKD. The CDR3 loop is CAISESTAGSYEQYF. CDR3 in DNA: TGTGCCATCAGTGAGTCGACCGCAGGCTCCTACGAGCAGTACTTC.

This clonotype was seen more than once but under ten times. The V gene is TRBV9, the J gene TRBJ1-6, with 10 bases aligning to TRBD1. The junction had 13 bases not matched to a gene; V was cut back by 3 bases and J by 10 bases. Per germline, CDR1 SGDLS and CDR2 YYNGEE. CDR3 length: 17 residues. The CDR3 DNA reads as TGTGCCAGCAGCGCGAGGGCGGGGACAGGGGCCGTCTCACCCCTCCACTTT. It encodes CASSARAGTGAVSPLHF.

This chain joins TRBV6-1 and TRBJ2-4, with 10 bases fitting TRBD2. CDR1 is MNHNS, CDR2 SASEGT, per germline. V was pared by 2 bases and J by 4 bases, with 11 bases of the junction left unmatched. The CDR3 totals 18 residues. CDR3 amino acids: CASSELGQGLARKNIQYF. Here the CDR3 DNA reads TGTGCCAGCAGTGAATTGGGTCAGGGACTAGCGAGAAAAAACATTCAGTACTTC.